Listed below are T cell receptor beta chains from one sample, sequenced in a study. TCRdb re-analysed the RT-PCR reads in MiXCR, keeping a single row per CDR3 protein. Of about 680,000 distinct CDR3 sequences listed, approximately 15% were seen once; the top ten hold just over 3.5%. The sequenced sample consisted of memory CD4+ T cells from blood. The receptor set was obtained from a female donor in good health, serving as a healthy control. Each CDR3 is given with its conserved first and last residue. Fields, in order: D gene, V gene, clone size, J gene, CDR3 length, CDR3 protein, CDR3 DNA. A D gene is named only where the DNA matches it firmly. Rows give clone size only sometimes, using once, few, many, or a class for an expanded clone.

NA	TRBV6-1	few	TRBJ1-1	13	CASSEIRRTEAFF	TGTGCCAGCAGTGAAATTCGGAGGACTGAAGCTTTCTTT
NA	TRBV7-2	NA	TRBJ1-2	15	CASSLVVAGNYGYTF	TGTGCCAGCAGCTTAGTGGTGGCAGGGAACTATGGCTACACCTTC
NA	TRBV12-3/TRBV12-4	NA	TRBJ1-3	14	CASSFKAPGNTIYF	TGTGCCAGCAGTTTCAAGGCTCCTGGAAACACCATATATTTT
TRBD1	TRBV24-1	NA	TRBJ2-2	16	CATSDPGQGSTGELFF	TGTGCCACCAGTGATCCGGGACAGGGGAGCACCGGGGAGCTGTTTTTT
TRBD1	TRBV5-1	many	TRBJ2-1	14	CASSLGQGGSEQFF	TGCGCCAGCAGCTTGGGACAGGGGGGAAGTGAGCAGTTCTTC
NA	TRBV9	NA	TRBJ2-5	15	CASSPYGPSGETQYF	TGTGCCAGCAGCCCTTACGGGCCCTCTGGGGAGACCCAGTACTTC
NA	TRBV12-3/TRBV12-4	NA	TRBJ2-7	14	CASRQWGASYEQNF	TGTGCCAGCAGACAATGGGGGGCCTCCTACGAGCAGAACTTC
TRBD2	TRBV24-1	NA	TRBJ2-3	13	CATAGDRTDTQYF	TGTGCCACAGCGGGGGATCGCACAGATACGCAGTATTTT
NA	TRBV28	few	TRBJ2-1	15	CASSLWTGPHNEQFF	TGTGCCAGCAGTTTATGGACAGGCCCGCACAATGAGCAGTTCTTC
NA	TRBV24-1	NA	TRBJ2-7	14	CATSPGDRGYEQYF	TGTGCCACCAGCCCAGGGGATAGAGGCTACGAGCAGTACTTC
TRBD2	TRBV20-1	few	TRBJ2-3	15	CSARGAGERTDTQYF	TGCAGTGCTAGAGGAGCGGGGGAGCGCACAGATACGCAGTATTTT
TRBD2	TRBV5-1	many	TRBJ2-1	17	CASSLAPSGTSYNEQFF	TGCGCCAGCAGCTTGGCCCCTAGCGGGACCTCCTACAATGAGCAGTTCTTC
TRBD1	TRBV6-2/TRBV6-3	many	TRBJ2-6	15	CASSPDRGGANVLTF	TGTGCCAGCAGCCCCGACAGGGGTGGGGCCAACGTCCTGACTTTC
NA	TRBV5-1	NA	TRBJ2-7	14	CASSLAGFSYEQYF	TGCGCCAGCAGCTTGGCCGGATTTTCCTACGAGCAGTACTTC
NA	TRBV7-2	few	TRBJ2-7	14	CASSFDWSSYEQYF	TGTGCCAGCAGCTTCGACTGGAGCTCCTACGAGCAGTACTTC
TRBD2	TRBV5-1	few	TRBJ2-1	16	CASSLGPSGRANEQFF	TGCGCCAGCAGCTTGGGCCCCAGCGGGAGGGCCAATGAGCAGTTCTTC
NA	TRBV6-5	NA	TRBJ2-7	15	CASSYRPGTFYEQYF	TGTGCCAGCAGTTACCGTCCGGGGACCTTCTACGAGCAGTACTTC
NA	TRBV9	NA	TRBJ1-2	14	CASSADSVDYGYTF	TGTGCCAGCAGCGCTGACTCCGTCGACTATGGCTACACCTTC
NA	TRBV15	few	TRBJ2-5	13	CATSPFVGETQYF	TGTGCCACCTCCCCATTTGTCGGAGAGACCCAGTACTTC
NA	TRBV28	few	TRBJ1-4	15	CASSPRLATNEKLFF	TGTGCCAGCAGTCCTCGGCTCGCCACTAATGAAAAACTGTTTTTT
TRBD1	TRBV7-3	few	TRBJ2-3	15	CASSFLGQGSDTQYF	TGTGCCAGCAGCTTTTTGGGACAGGGATCAGATACGCAGTATTTT